This is a list of T cell receptor beta chains from one sample in a study of CD8+ T cells in alopecia areata. Using immunoSEQ multiplex PCR, the repertoire was profiled, and TCRdb retains in-frame clones only, with some absent. The sample has tens of thousands of clones; 29% are singletons. Specimen: CD8+ T cells sorted from blood, collected at week 4, from a patient treated with tofacitinib. Every receptor here comes from a human donor with alopecia areata. The CDR3 runs from the conserved cysteine through the conserved F or W. Fields, in order: clone size, V gene, CDR3 length, J gene, D gene, CDR3 DNA, CDR3 protein. D genes are given only for firm matches. Size tells how often a clone was seen (once, few, many) or the class of an expanded clone, and some rows leave it out.

abundance: .; v_gene: TRBV29-1; len: 16; j_gene: TRBJ2-6; d_gene: TRBD1; CDR3nt: TGCAGCGTTGAAGGGGACAGGGGGTCTGGGGCCAACGTCCTGACTTTC; CDR3aa: CSVEGDRGSGANVLTF
abundance: few; v_gene: TRBV7-9; len: 13; j_gene: TRBJ2-5; d_gene: .; CDR3nt: TGTGCCAGCAGCGAACAGGAACGAGAGACCCAGTACTTC; CDR3aa: CASSEQERETQYF
abundance: once; v_gene: TRBV9; len: 12; j_gene: TRBJ2-5; d_gene: .; CDR3nt: TGTGCCAGCAGCGCGAACCAGGGGACCCAGTACTTC; CDR3aa: CASSANQGTQYF
abundance: .; v_gene: TRBV9; len: 12; j_gene: TRBJ2-7; d_gene: .; CDR3nt: TGTGCCAGCAGCGGACAGGAGTACGAGCAGTACTTC; CDR3aa: CASSGQEYEQYF
abundance: few; v_gene: TRBV11-2; len: 15; j_gene: TRBJ2-3; d_gene: .; CDR3nt: TGTGCCAGCAGCTCGACAGAGATTAGCACAGATACGCAGTATTTT; CDR3aa: CASSSTEISTDTQYF
abundance: few; v_gene: TRBV2; len: 14; j_gene: TRBJ2-1; d_gene: TRBD1; CDR3nt: TGTGCCAGCAGTGCCGGGACAGGGCGCGATGAGCAGTTCTTC; CDR3aa: CASSAGTGRDEQFF
abundance: few; v_gene: TRBV29-1; len: 12; j_gene: TRBJ2-7; d_gene: .; CDR3nt: TGCAGCGTTGAAAAGGGGCTCAACGAGCAGTACTTC; CDR3aa: CSVEKGLNEQYF
abundance: .; v_gene: TRBV15; len: 15; j_gene: TRBJ2-7; d_gene: .; CDR3nt: TGTGCCACCAGCACAGAACAAGGAACTCCCTACGAGCAGTACTTC; CDR3aa: CATSTEQGTPYEQYF
abundance: few; v_gene: TRBV28; len: 14; j_gene: TRBJ1-2; d_gene: .; CDR3nt: TGTGCCAGCAGTTTAGTCAGGGGAGGATATGGCTACACCTTC; CDR3aa: CASSLVRGGYGYTF
abundance: .; v_gene: TRBV29-1; len: 13; j_gene: TRBJ2-7; d_gene: .; CDR3nt: TGCAGCGTTTTGGGAGGGGGAGTCTACGAGCAGTACTTC; CDR3aa: CSVLGGGVYEQYF
abundance: .; v_gene: TRBV4-1; len: 12; j_gene: TRBJ2-1; d_gene: .; CDR3nt: TGCGCCAGCAGCCAGCTAGACAATGAGCAGTTCTTC; CDR3aa: CASSQLDNEQFF
abundance: .; v_gene: TRBV27; len: 15; j_gene: TRBJ1-1; d_gene: TRBD1; CDR3nt: TGTGCCAGCAGTTGGCAGGGGGCCAAGGACACTGAAGCTTTCTTT; CDR3aa: CASSWQGAKDTEAFF
abundance: .; v_gene: TRBV29-1; len: 12; j_gene: TRBJ1-2; d_gene: .; CDR3nt: TGCAGCGTGGCCGGGATCCACTATGGCTACACCTTC; CDR3aa: CSVAGIHYGYTF
abundance: .; v_gene: TRBV27; len: 15; j_gene: TRBJ2-1; d_gene: TRBD2; CDR3nt: TGTGCCAGCAGGAGTCTAGCGGAACCCTTGGGTGAGCAGTTCTTC; CDR3aa: CASRSLAEPLGEQFF
abundance: few; v_gene: TRBV29-1; len: 12; j_gene: TRBJ2-7; d_gene: .; CDR3nt: TGCAGCGTTGAGACAGGTAGATACGAGCAGTACTTC; CDR3aa: CSVETGRYEQYF
abundance: .; v_gene: TRBV27; len: 15; j_gene: TRBJ1-1; d_gene: .; CDR3nt: TGTGCCAGCAGTTTGGGAGGGCGTGGGAACACTGAAGCTTTCTTT; CDR3aa: CASSLGGRGNTEAFF
abundance: .; v_gene: TRBV9; len: 16; j_gene: TRBJ1-2; d_gene: TRBD1; CDR3nt: TGTGCCAGCTCCCGGACCTCAGGGGGCGCGGGCTATGGCTACACCTTC; CDR3aa: CASSRTSGGAGYGYTF
abundance: few; v_gene: TRBV27; len: 14; j_gene: TRBJ2-3; d_gene: TRBD1; CDR3nt: TGTGCCAGCAGTCACAGGGGCAGCACAGATACGCAGTATTTT; CDR3aa: CASSHRGSTDTQYF
abundance: few; v_gene: TRBV30; len: 11; j_gene: TRBJ2-4; d_gene: .; CDR3nt: TGTGCCTGGGGAGAGGGAGGCATTCAGTACTTC; CDR3aa: CAWGEGGIQYF
abundance: .; v_gene: TRBV7-9; len: 14; j_gene: TRBJ2-1; d_gene: .; CDR3nt: TGTGCCAGCAGCTTAGGCCAGGGTCTCCCCATTGCAATCTTC; CDR3aa: CASSLGQGLPIAIF
abundance: .; v_gene: TRBV29-1; len: 12; j_gene: TRBJ1-1; d_gene: TRBD1; CDR3nt: TGCAGCGTCAGGGACAGGGGCACTGAAGCTTTCTTT; CDR3aa: CSVRDRGTEAFF
abundance: once; v_gene: TRBV27; len: 15; j_gene: TRBJ1-5; d_gene: TRBD1; CDR3nt: TGTGCCAGCAGTTCACAGGGGTATAGCAATCAGCCCCAGCATTTT; CDR3aa: CASSSQGYSNQPQHF
abundance: few; v_gene: TRBV20-1; len: 11; j_gene: TRBJ2-7; d_gene: .; CDR3nt: TGCAGTGCTCCGCTAAACTACGAGCAGTACTTC; CDR3aa: CSAPLNYEQYF
abundance: .; v_gene: TRBV11-2; len: 11; j_gene: TRBJ2-1; d_gene: .; CDR3nt: TGTGCCAGCAGCTTGGGGGCTGAGCAGTTCTTC; CDR3aa: CASSLGAEQFF
abundance: .; v_gene: TRBV19; len: 16; j_gene: TRBJ2-2; d_gene: .; CDR3nt: TGTGCCAGCCCCCAGAACGGGGTGTCGAACACCGGGGAGCTGTTTTTT; CDR3aa: CASPQNGVSNTGELFF
abundance: .; v_gene: TRBV19; len: 9; j_gene: TRBJ1-1; d_gene: .; CDR3nt: TGTGCCAGCGGTGGTGAAGCTTTCTTT; CDR3aa: CASGGEAFF
abundance: many; v_gene: TRBV5-6; len: 16; j_gene: TRBJ1-5; d_gene: TRBD1; CDR3nt: TGTGCCAGCAGCTTGAAGACAGGGGGCGGAAGTCAGCCCCAGCATTTT; CDR3aa: CASSLKTGGGSQPQHF
abundance: .; v_gene: TRBV30; len: 11; j_gene: TRBJ2-7; d_gene: .; CDR3nt: TGTGCCTGGAGTAATGGATACGAGCAGTACTTC; CDR3aa: CAWSNGYEQYF
abundance: .; v_gene: TRBV29-1; len: 14; j_gene: TRBJ1-2; d_gene: .; CDR3nt: TGCAGCGTTGCCCCGTTCGGACCTAACTATGGCTACACCTTC; CDR3aa: CSVAPFGPNYGYTF
abundance: medium-sized; v_gene: TRBV4-2; len: 16; j_gene: TRBJ2-3; d_gene: TRBD2; CDR3nt: TGTGCCAGCAGCCAAGAAGTAGCGGGGTACACAGATACGCAGTATTTT; CDR3aa: CASSQEVAGYTDTQYF
abundance: .; v_gene: TRBV6-6; len: 12; j_gene: TRBJ1-1; d_gene: .; CDR3nt: TGTGCCAGTACAGGGACTAACACTGAAGCTTTCTTT; CDR3aa: CASTGTNTEAFF
abundance: few; v_gene: TRBV30; len: 12; j_gene: TRBJ1-1; d_gene: .; CDR3nt: TGTGCCTGGGGCGACCCGGCCGCTGAAGCTTTCTTT; CDR3aa: CAWGDPAAEAFF
abundance: few; v_gene: TRBV27; len: 13; j_gene: TRBJ1-1; d_gene: .; CDR3nt: TGTGCCAGCAGTTTAGCGCAGTACACTGAAGCTTTCTTT; CDR3aa: CASSLAQYTEAFF
abundance: .; v_gene: TRBV29-1; len: 12; j_gene: TRBJ2-1; d_gene: .; CDR3nt: TGCAGCGTTGCAGGGCGGGGGCATGAGCAGTTCTTC; CDR3aa: CSVAGRGHEQFF
abundance: .; v_gene: TRBV9; len: 16; j_gene: TRBJ2-2; d_gene: .; CDR3nt: TGTGCCAGCAGTCCCCCTCTCGGGAGGAACACCGGGGAGCTGTTTTTT; CDR3aa: CASSPPLGRNTGELFF
abundance: .; v_gene: TRBV29-1; len: 10; j_gene: TRBJ2-1; d_gene: TRBD2; CDR3nt: TGCAGCATTATAGCGGGAGAGCAGTTCTTC; CDR3aa: CSIIAGEQFF
abundance: few; v_gene: TRBV11-2; len: 18; j_gene: TRBJ2-3; d_gene: .; CDR3nt: TGTGCCAGCAGCTTAAACGGGGGCGGAATATCCAGCACAGATACGCAGTATTTT; CDR3aa: CASSLNGGGISSTDTQYF
abundance: .; v_gene: TRBV9; len: 14; j_gene: TRBJ1-2; d_gene: .; CDR3nt: TGTGCCAGCAGCGCTAGAGGGGGTGCCGATGGCTACACCTTC; CDR3aa: CASSARGGADGYTF
abundance: .; v_gene: TRBV29-1; len: 13; j_gene: TRBJ1-5; d_gene: TRBD1; CDR3nt: TGCAGCGCTCGGACAGGGGAGGACCAGCCCCAGCATTTT; CDR3aa: CSARTGEDQPQHF
abundance: .; v_gene: TRBV5-4; len: 13; j_gene: TRBJ2-5; d_gene: .; CDR3nt: TGTGCCAGCAGCCAGGTGACTGGCGAGACCCAGTACTTC; CDR3aa: CASSQVTGETQYF
abundance: .; v_gene: TRBV7-8; len: 11; j_gene: TRBJ2-7; d_gene: .; CDR3nt: TGTGCCAGCGGAGAGGCTTACGAGCAGTACTTC; CDR3aa: CASGEAYEQYF
abundance: few; v_gene: TRBV6-1; len: 13; j_gene: TRBJ2-3; d_gene: TRBD2; CDR3nt: TGTGCCAGCGTACTAGCGTGGACAGATACGCAGTATTTT; CDR3aa: CASVLAWTDTQYF
abundance: few; v_gene: TRBV28; len: 10; j_gene: TRBJ2-7; d_gene: .; CDR3nt: TGTGCCAGCTCCCCGGGTGGGACCAACTTC; CDR3aa: CASSPGGTNF
abundance: .; v_gene: TRBV12-5; len: 16; j_gene: TRBJ2-2; d_gene: .; CDR3nt: TGTGCTAGTGGTTTTGGGCGGAGTCCGGACACCGGGGAGCTGTTTTTT; CDR3aa: CASGFGRSPDTGELFF
abundance: few; v_gene: TRBV7-9; len: 14; j_gene: TRBJ2-5; d_gene: .; CDR3nt: TGTGCCAGCAGCTTGGACACGAGCCAAGAGACCCAGTACTTC; CDR3aa: CASSLDTSQETQYF
abundance: few; v_gene: TRBV14; len: 13; j_gene: TRBJ2-5; d_gene: TRBD2; CDR3nt: TGTGCCAGCAGCCAAAGACTAGCGGAGACCCAGTACTTC; CDR3aa: CASSQRLAETQYF
abundance: few; v_gene: TRBV11-2; len: 15; j_gene: TRBJ2-7; d_gene: TRBD1; CDR3nt: TGTGCCAGCAGCACACCCCCGGGACAGACCTACGAGCAGTACTTC; CDR3aa: CASSTPPGQTYEQYF
abundance: .; v_gene: TRBV4-1; len: 15; j_gene: TRBJ2-4; d_gene: TRBD2; CDR3nt: TGCGCCAGCAGCCAAGGTTCTAGCGGGAAAAACATTCAGTACTTC; CDR3aa: CASSQGSSGKNIQYF
abundance: few; v_gene: TRBV27; len: 13; j_gene: TRBJ2-1; d_gene: TRBD2; CDR3nt: TGTGCCAGCATTGGGTCGAGCGGGAGGTTTCCGTTCTTC; CDR3aa: CASIGSSGRFPFF
abundance: .; v_gene: TRBV4-1; len: 13; j_gene: TRBJ2-3; d_gene: .; CDR3nt: TGCGCCAGCAGCCAAGATCGATCGGATACGCAGTATTTT; CDR3aa: CASSQDRSDTQYF
abundance: .; v_gene: TRBV7-6; len: 14; j_gene: TRBJ2-3; d_gene: TRBD2; CDR3nt: TGTGCCAGCAGCAGGGAGCGGGAGGATCATACGCAGTATTTT; CDR3aa: CASSREREDHTQYF
abundance: few; v_gene: TRBV7-9; len: 14; j_gene: TRBJ2-1; d_gene: .; CDR3nt: TGTGCCAGCAGCGCACGGATTTCCTACAATGAGCAGTTCTTC; CDR3aa: CASSARISYNEQFF